One sample yielded the 10 T cell receptor beta chains listed below, sequenced in a study of Tregs in tolerant kidney transplant recipients. The nonmyeloablative bone marrow transplants came from related graft donors, with transient mixed chimerism. Clones were read by immunoSEQ multiplex PCR, and TCRdb kept only the in-frame ones, dropping some. This sample contains 23,000 or so clones. This material consisted of CD4+ T cells from blood (PBMCs), taken 6 months after the transplant. These receptor sequences come from a human patient who received a combined kidney and bone marrow transplant. Some of the T cells may derive from the graft donor.

On this clone: The read halts 3 residues ahead of the CDR3 end, with the missing end drawn from the germline J gene. The V call is TRBV10-3, the J call TRBJ2-3; no reliable D call. There are 12 residues in the CDR3. V dropped 7 bases and J dropped 6 bases, with 11 bases sitting between them. Germline V CDR1 and CDR2: ENHRY, SYGVKD. CDR3 DNA (partial): TGTGCCATCAAGACTGATGGGGATACG. Amino acids: CAIKTDGDT. The whole CDR3 reads CAIKTDGDTQYF.

Note on this clone: The DNA ends 3 residues before the CDR3 does, and the rest of the CDR3 is filled in from the germline J gene. This chain links TRBV2 with TRBJ2-1; TRBD2 aligns across 8 bases. J was trimmed by 2 bases and V by 6 bases; bases with no gene match: 6. There are 15 residues in the CDR3. The germline gives CDR1 SNHLY, CDR2 FYNNEI. The CDR3 spells CASRLTSVAYNEQFF. The covered CDR3 bases are TGTGCCAGCAGATTGACTAGCGTTGCCTACAATGAG.

About this clone: The read comes to an end 3 residues before the CDR3 does, leaving the germline J gene to fill in the end. The chain uses TRBV12-3 or TRBV12-4 and TRBJ2-2; D remains ambiguous. The CDR3 length is 13 residues. Trimming took 6 bases from V and 4 from J, leaving 9 bases between them. CDR3 bases read: TGTGCCAGCAGCCAAGCCCGCACCGGGGAG. Protein sequence: CASSQARTGE. The whole CDR3 protein reads CASSQARTGELFF.

Details on this clone: The read comes to an end 3 residues before the CDR3 does, leaving the germline J gene to fill in the end. This chain links TRBV12-3 or TRBV12-4 with TRBJ2-3; D is possibly TRBD2 (5 bases). V was shortened by 6 bases and J by 4 bases, with 5 bases between the two germline ends. CDR3 length equals 11 residues. CDR3 sequence reads: CASRRADTQYF. Incomplete CDR3 DNA: TGTGCCAGCAGGAGGGCAGATACG.

Details on this clone: Read data end 3 residues before the CDR3 end; the end is taken from the germline J gene. The rearrangement links TRBV19 to TRBJ1-5; tentative D call: TRBD1 (5 bases). The V end lost 10 bases, the J end lost 3 bases, and 13 bases lay between the germline ends. This CDR3 has 13 amino acids. Germline loops: CDR1 LNHDA, CDR2 SQIVND (reference sequence). CDR3 bases read: TGTGCCACGGGGGGGACGAACAATCAGCCC. It specifies CATGGTNNQP. The complete CDR3 protein is CATGGTNNQPQHF. Filled out from reference TRBV19 and TRBJ1-5, the complete variable domain reads DGGITQSPKYLFRKEGQNVTLSCEQNLNHDAMYWYRQDPGQGLRLIYYSQIVNDFQKGDIAEGYSVSREKKESFPLTVTSAQKNPTAFYLCATGGTNNQPQHFGDGTRLSIL.

A word on this clone: The sequence runs out 3 residues before the end of the CDR3; the remainder is reconstructed from the germline J gene. The chain has TRBV18 and TRBJ2-1, with TRBD1 matching 8 bases. This CDR3 region has 16 residues. J gave up 1 base and V 4 bases, and 6 bases lay outside the gene matches. Germline assignment: CDR1 KGHSH and CDR2 LQKENI. CDR3 amino acids: CASSRDDRGSYNEQFF. The sequenced part of the CDR3 DNA is TGTGCCAGCTCACGGGACGACAGGGGTTCCTACAATGAG.

Concerning this clone itself: The read ends 3 residues early relative to the CDR3; the germline J gene fills the gap. The J gene is TRBJ2-4, the V gene TRBV2, with 7 nucleotides matching TRBD2. There are 18 residues in the CDR3. Germline loops: CDR1 SNHLY, CDR2 FYNNEI. Unmatched junction bases numbered 12, after V lost 4 bases and J lost 0 bases. The CDR3 sequence is CASSGMNERGVAKNIQYF. Partial CDR3 DNA: TGTGCCAGCAGTGGTATGAACGAACGGGGGGTAGCCAAAAACATT.

As to this clone: The observed sequence ends 3 residues before the CDR3 terminus, with the missing tail filled in from the germline J gene. The rearrangement joins TRBV7-9 to TRBJ1-2; D might be TRBD1 (5 bases). This CDR3 is 14 amino acids long. Trimming removed 1 base at V and 4 bases at J, with 10 bases between. Germline V CDR1 and CDR2: SEHNR, FQNEAQ (reference sequence). The CDR3 loop is CASSLGAGSYGYTF. The CDR3 DNA, read in part, is TGTGCCAGCAGCTTAGGGGCAGGGTCCTATGGC.

As for this clone: The sequenced fragment ends 3 residues before the CDR3 boundary, so the rest is inferred from the germline J gene. J is TRBJ2-3 and V is TRBV19; a possible D gene is TRBD2 (6 bases). V lost 5 bases to trimming and J lost 0 bases, with 12 bases between them. CDR3 length equals 15 residues. Per germline, CDR1 LNHDA and CDR2 SQIVND (reference sequence). CDR3 DNA (partial): TGTGCCAGTAGTGCACGGGACTTGAGCACAGATACG. It translates to CASSARDLSTDT. The entire CDR3 is CASSARDLSTDTQYF. Combining the CDR3 with reference TRBV19 and TRBJ2-3 gives the whole variable domain DGGITQSPKYLFRKEGQNVTLSCEQNLNHDAMYWYRQDPGQGLRLIYYSQIVNDFQKGDIAEGYSVSREKKESFPLTVTSAQKNPTAFYLCASSARDLSTDTQYFGPGTRLTVL.

As concerns this clone: From the germline J gene comes the end of the CDR3, since the read stops 3 residues before it. This sequence joins TRBV20-1 and TRBJ2-5; TRBD1 aligns across 7 bases. V was pared by 6 bases and J by 2 bases, with 3 bases of the junction left unmatched. Per the germline V gene, CDR1 is DFQATT and CDR2 is SNEGSKA (reference sequence). The CDR3 consists of 12 residues. The covered CDR3 bases are TGCAGTGCCCCGGGACAGCAAGAGACC. Protein: CSAPGQQET. The full CDR3 reads CSAPGQQETQYF.